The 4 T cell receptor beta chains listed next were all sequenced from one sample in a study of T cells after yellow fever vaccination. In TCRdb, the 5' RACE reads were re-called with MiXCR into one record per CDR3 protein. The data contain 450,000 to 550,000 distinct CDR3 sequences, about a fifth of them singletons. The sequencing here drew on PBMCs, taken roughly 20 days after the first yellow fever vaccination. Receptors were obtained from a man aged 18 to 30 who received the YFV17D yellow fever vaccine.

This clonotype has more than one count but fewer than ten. In DNA form, the CDR3 reads TGTGCCATCACTCTAGGCCCCCACAATGAGCAGTTCTTC. Amino acid sequence: CAITLGPHNEQFF. The chain links TRBV10-3 to TRBJ2-1; D is undetermined. CDR3 length: 13 amino acids. CDR1 is ENHRY, CDR2 SYGVKD, per germline. V dropped 7 bases and J dropped 5 bases, with 12 bases sitting between them.

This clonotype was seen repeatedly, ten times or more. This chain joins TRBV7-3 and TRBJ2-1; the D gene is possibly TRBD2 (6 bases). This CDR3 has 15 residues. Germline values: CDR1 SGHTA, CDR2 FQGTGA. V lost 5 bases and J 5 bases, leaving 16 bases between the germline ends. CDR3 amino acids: CASSPLGGSNNEQFF. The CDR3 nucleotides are TGTGCCAGCAGCCCCCTCGGAGGGTCTAACAATGAGCAGTTCTTC.

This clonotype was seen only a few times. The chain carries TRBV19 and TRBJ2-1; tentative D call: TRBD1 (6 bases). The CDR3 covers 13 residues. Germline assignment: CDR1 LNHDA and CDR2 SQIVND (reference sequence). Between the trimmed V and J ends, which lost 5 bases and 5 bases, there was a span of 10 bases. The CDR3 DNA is TGTGCCAGTAGTGCCGGACAGAACAATGAGCAGTTCTTC. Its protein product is CASSAGQNNEQFF.

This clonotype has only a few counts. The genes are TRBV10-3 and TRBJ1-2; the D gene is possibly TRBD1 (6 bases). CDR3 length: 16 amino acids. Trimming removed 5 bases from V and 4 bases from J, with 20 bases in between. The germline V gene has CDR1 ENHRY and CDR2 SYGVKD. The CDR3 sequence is CAISHEPGTPLYGYTF. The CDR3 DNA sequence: TGTGCCATCAGTCATGAGCCCGGGACACCCCTCTATGGCTACACCTTC.